A single sample is the source of the 21 T cell receptor beta chains below, sequenced in a study of cytomegalovirus exposure and HLA in healthy donors. The primer mix had 60 Vbeta and 13 Jbeta primers. This table comes from immunoSEQ multiplex PCR, and its TCRdb copy is limited to in-frame clones, with some not included. The profile shows roughly 150,000 clones, under 90% of them singletons. The specimen sequenced was PBMCs. Receptors were obtained from a boy between 2 and 15 years old in good health and CMV-seronegative.

The rearrangement links TRBV18 to TRBJ1-3, with TRBD1 identical over 7 bases. The V gene end was trimmed by 3 bases and the J gene end by 3 bases; junction bases not matched to a gene: 5. The CDR3 consists of 15 residues. The germline gives CDR1 KGHSH, CDR2 LQKENI. Written as DNA, the CDR3 is TGTGCCAGCTCACCCGACAGGGCAGGTGGAAACACCATATATTTT. It encodes CASSPDRAGGNTIYF.

This clone was recorded a few times. V usage is TRBV6-6 and J usage is TRBJ2-7; 10 bases agree with TRBD1. After removal of 6 bases from V and 1 base from J, the junction contained 3 bases not matched to a gene. The CDR3 has 14 residues. The germline gives CDR1 MNHNY, CDR2 SVGAGI (reference sequence). The CDR3 reads CASRRDRGSYEQYF. In nucleotides, the CDR3 is TGTGCCAGCAGACGGGACAGGGGTTCCTACGAGCAGTACTTC.

The rearrangement links TRBV18 to TRBJ1-4; 10 nucleotides align to TRBD1. V shed 2 bases and J 10 bases; nucleotides not matched to a gene: 10. This CDR3 region has 16 residues. Germline values: CDR1 KGHSH, CDR2 LQKENI. The CDR3 loop is CASSPTRDRGIGKLFF. CDR3 in DNA: TGTGCCAGCTCACCAACCCGGGACAGGGGCATAGGAAAACTGTTTTTT. The full variable domain, its missing parts supplied by reference TRBV18 and TRBJ1-4, is NAGVMQNPRHLVRRRGQEARLRCSPMKGHSHVYWYRQLPEEGLKFMVYLQKENIIDESGMPKERFSAEFPKEGPSILRIQQVVRGDSAAYFCASSPTRDRGIGKLFFGSGTQLSVL.

The chain carries TRBV4-1 and TRBJ1-1, with D maybe TRBD1 (5 bases). The CDR3 loop spans 16 amino acids. Trimming took off 0 bases at V and 4 bases at J, with 15 bases between the two ends. CDR1 and CDR2 from the germline V gene are MGHRA and YSYEKL. CDR3 region: CASSQEGQAVSTEAFF. The CDR3 DNA sequence: TGCGCCAGCAGCCAAGAGGGGCAGGCGGTGAGCACTGAAGCTTTCTTT.

This rearrangement joins TRBV28 to TRBJ1-3, with 8 bases fitting TRBD1. The ends lost 6 bases at V and 0 bases at J; junction bases unmatched: 7. CDR1 is MDHEN, CDR2 SYDVKM, per germline. This CDR3 is built from 16 residues. Written as DNA, the CDR3 is TGTGCCAGCAGACCCAGACAGGGGAGCTCTGGAAACACCATATATTTT. Its translation: CASRPRQGSSGNTIYF.

This sequence joins TRBV5-1 and TRBJ2-7, with D unclear. V lost 4 bases to trimming and J lost 5 bases, with 10 bases between them. Germline V gene sequence: CDR1 SGHRS, CDR2 YFSETQ. CDR3 length: 12 amino acids. CDR3 sequence: CASSLTLDEQYF. The CDR3 bases are TGCGCCAGCAGCCTGACTCTAGACGAGCAGTACTTC.

The rearrangement uses TRBV19 and TRBJ1-1; unclear D gene. The CDR3 totals 19 residues. V lost 7 bases and J lost 4, with 31 bases in between. Looked up from germline, CDR1 is LNHDA and CDR2 is SQIVND (reference sequence). CDR3 sequence: CASTMRARTASVLGTEAFF. The CDR3 coding sequence is TGTGCCAGTACGATGCGGGCAAGGACTGCCTCGGTTCTAGGCACTGAAGCTTTCTTT.

The chain is built from TRBV6-4 and TRBJ2-3, with 8 nucleotides matching TRBD1. CDR3 length: 17 residues. Germline CDR1 is MRHNA and CDR2 is SNTAGT. J gave up 1 base and V 6 bases, and 12 bases lay outside the gene matches. CDR3 nucleotide sequence: TGTGCCAGCAGGGAAAGTGCAGGGGGCATGGGCACAGATACGCAGTATTTT. This codes for CASRESAGGMGTDTQYF.

The J gene is TRBJ2-7, the V gene TRBV15; 9 bases align to TRBD1. V gave up 3 bases and J gave up 5 bases; unmatched junction bases: 8. CDR1 and CDR2 from the germline V gene are LNHNV and YYDKDF (reference sequence). The CDR3 is 15 residues long. CDR3 in amino acids: CATSRTGTGSDEQYF. CDR3 nucleotide sequence: TGTGCCACCAGCAGGACCGGGACAGGGAGCGACGAGCAGTACTTC.

The CDR3 DNA reads TGTGCTAGTGGTTTGGTACCCGACAGGAGACCTCAAGAGACCCAGTACTTC. Protein product: CASGLVPDRRPQETQYF. This chain connects TRBV12-5 to TRBJ2-5; a weak D match, TRBD1 (6 bases). The ends were cut back, 0 bases at V and 2 bases at J, with 16 bases in the middle. Looked up from germline, CDR1 is LGHNT and CDR2 is FRNRAP. This CDR3 comprises 17 residues.

The rearrangement joins TRBV10-3 to TRBJ2-1; TRBD2 matches 9 bases. Trimming cost V 0 bases and J 3 bases; bases outside gene matches: 3. The CDR3 has 16 amino acids. Germline assignment: CDR1 ENHRY and CDR2 SYGVKD. CDR3 amino acids: CAISESRLADYNEQFF. In DNA, the CDR3 is TGTGCCATCAGTGAGTCCAGACTAGCGGACTACAATGAGCAGTTCTTC.

This chain uses TRBV7-2 with TRBJ2-5, with D perhaps matching TRBD2 (6 bases). The ends were cut back, 1 base at V and 3 bases at J, with 12 bases in the middle. Germline assignment: CDR1 SGHTA and CDR2 FQGNSA. The CDR3 covers 15 residues. The CDR3 nucleotides read TGTGCCAGCAGCTTAGGGGGCCGGAGGGAAGAGACCCAGTACTTC. Protein sequence: CASSLGGRREETQYF.

The rearrangement uses TRBV10-3 and TRBJ1-6, with TRBD1 identical over 9 bases. There are 14 residues in the CDR3. Germline lookup yields CDR1 ENHRY and CDR2 SYGVKD. V was pared by 8 bases and J by 7 bases, with 6 bases of the junction left unmatched. The CDR3 DNA is TGTGCCATCGGACCCGGACAGGGGAATTCACCCCTCCACTTT. Amino acid sequence: CAIGPGQGNSPLHF.

The gene calls are TRBV30 and TRBJ1-5; 7 nucleotides match TRBD1. Looked up from germline, CDR1 is GTSNPN and CDR2 is SVGIG (reference sequence). This CDR3 has 15 amino acids. The V and J ends lost 2 bases and 4 bases, in that order; junction bases with no gene match: 8. The DNA of the CDR3 is TGTGCCTGGAGTCCAAGAGACAGGGTAAATCAGCCCCAGCATTTT. This sequence encodes CAWSPRDRVNQPQHF.

The chain links TRBV4-2 to TRBJ1-1; tentative D call: TRBD1 (6 bases). This CDR3 has 14 amino acids. Germline CDR1 reads LGHNA; CDR2 reads YNFKEQ. The ends were cut back, 1 base at V and 7 bases at J, with 13 bases in the middle. In DNA form, the CDR3 reads TGTGCCAGCAGCCAAGTAGGCAGGGGTAATGAAGCTTTCTTT. It specifies CASSQVGRGNEAFF.

This chain uses TRBV28 with TRBJ2-7, with 7 bases lining up with TRBD2. Looked up from germline, CDR1 is MDHEN and CDR2 is SYDVKM. Trimming cost V 1 base and J 4 bases; bases outside gene matches: 13. CDR3 length: 17 residues. CDR3 residues: CASSLFLLGAGTYEQYF. CDR3 DNA sequence: TGTGCCAGCAGTTTATTTCTTTTGGGAGCGGGGACTTACGAGCAGTACTTC.

This rearrangement joins TRBV2 to TRBJ1-1; D remains unclear. The V end lost 3 bases, the J end lost 1 base, and 6 bases lay between the germline ends. The V gene's germline CDR1 is SNHLY and CDR2 FYNNEI. The CDR3 has 13 amino acids. This CDR3 is CASSDRPNTEAFF. The CDR3 DNA is TGTGCCAGCAGTGACAGGCCGAACACTGAAGCTTTCTTT.

The gene calls are TRBV30 and TRBJ2-6; D gene uncertain. Trimming shortened V by 3 bases and J by 2 bases, and 11 bases separated the two germline ends. CDR3 size: 15 residues. Germline CDR1 GTSNPN, CDR2 SVGIG (reference sequence). The CDR3 coding sequence is TGTGCCTGGAGCTTTGGCCCAGCTGGGGCCAACGTCCTGACTTTC. Amino acids: CAWSFGPAGANVLTF.

This clone was picked up a small number of times. This chain joins TRBV6-4 and TRBJ1-1, with TRBD1 matching over 7 bases. This CDR3 is built from 16 residues. Looked up from germline, CDR1 is MRHNA and CDR2 is SNTAGT. The V and J ends lost 0 bases and 3 bases, in that order; junction bases with no gene match: 7. The CDR3 DNA is TGTGCCAGCAGTGACTCGAGCCAGGGGGAACACACTGAAGCTTTCTTT. Amino acids: CASSDSSQGEHTEAFF.

This clone has a single count. This chain connects TRBV6-5 to TRBJ1-3, with D perhaps TRBD1 (6 bases). CDR1 MNHEY and CDR2 SVGAGI come from the germline V gene. V was trimmed by 6 bases and J by 4 bases, leaving 16 bases between them. There are 15 residues in the CDR3. CDR3 DNA sequence: TGTGCCAGCAGACAGATAACAGGGTGGGGAAACACCATATATTTT. It specifies CASRQITGWGNTIYF.

V is TRBV9 and J is TRBJ2-7, with D perhaps matching TRBD2 (6 bases). From germline, CDR1 is SGDLS and CDR2 YYNGEE. This CDR3 is 13 amino acids long. The V end lost 2 bases, the J end lost 6 bases, and 12 bases lay between the germline ends. CDR3 sequence reads: CASSVSGELEQYF. In DNA, the CDR3 is TGTGCCAGCAGCGTCTCGGGGGAGCTCGAGCAGTACTTC.